Below, 22 T cell receptor beta chains from the same sample are listed, as sequenced in a study of blood T cell repertoires in COVID-19. Sequenced by immunoSEQ multiplex PCR; TCRdb stores in-frame clones only, minus some. The repertoire holds 200,000 to 300,000 clones, with about 88% as singletons. Source material: peripheral blood. The receptors here all came from a woman aged 70 to 79 with active or convalescent COVID-19.

V gene TRBV29-1 combines with J gene TRBJ1-2; TRBD1 might be the D (6 bases). The V gene's germline CDR1 is SQVTM and CDR2 ANQGSEA. The V gene lost 5 bases and the J gene lost 0 bases, with 10 bases spanning the gap. The CDR3 contains 13 residues. The DNA of the CDR3 is TGCAGCGTTAGGGACACTCCTAACTATGGCTACACCTTC. Encoded protein: CSVRDTPNYGYTF.

The chain employs TRBV27 and TRBJ1-6; perhaps TRBD1 as D (6 bases). The CDR3 has 16 residues. Per germline, CDR1 MNHEY and CDR2 SMNVEV (reference sequence). Trimming pared 4 bases from V and 8 bases from J, leaving 18 bases between. The DNA for the CDR3 is TGTGCCAGCAGTTCCCCGACGCGATACAGGGATTCACCCCTCCACTTT. Translating gives CASSSPTRYRDSPLHF.

The CDR3 protein is CASTKTSDEQYF. Here the CDR3 DNA reads TGTGCCAGCACAAAAACTAGCGACGAGCAGTACTTC. The chain has TRBV18 and TRBJ2-7; 7 bases map to TRBD2. Losses at the gene ends were 8 bases for V and 5 bases for J; bases not matched to a gene: 6. Germline assignment: CDR1 KGHSH and CDR2 LQKENI. The length of the CDR3 is 12 residues.

This rearrangement joins TRBV7-8 to TRBJ1-1, with D tentatively TRBD1 (6 bases). Per the germline V gene, CDR1 is SGHVS and CDR2 is FQNEAQ. Trimming pared 4 bases from V and 4 bases from J, leaving 10 bases between. This CDR3 spans 13 amino acids. The CDR3 region has the DNA TGTGCCAGCAGCTCACAGGGTGGCACTGAAGCTTTCTTT. Protein: CASSSQGGTEAFF.

This chain links TRBV27 with TRBJ1-2; unclear D gene. V gave up 7 bases and J gave up 2 bases, with 14 bases separating them. The CDR3 covers 14 residues. The germline V gene has CDR1 MNHEY and CDR2 SMNVEV (reference sequence). The DNA for the CDR3 is TGTGCCAGCACCCCGACTGCGCTCAACTATGGCTACACCTTC. Its translation is CASTPTALNYGYTF.

This chain uses TRBV18 with TRBJ2-7; 7 positions match TRBD1. Germline V CDR1 and CDR2: KGHSH, LQKENI. V shed 5 bases, J shed 6 bases, and the junction held 4 bases outside the gene matches. The CDR3 totals 12 residues. The CDR3 DNA reads as TGTGCCAGCTCAACGGGACAGAGCGAGCAGTACTTC. It yields the protein CASSTGQSEQYF.

This clone was counted only a few times. The CDR3: CATSEATGSLHF. CDR3 coding DNA: TGTGCCACCAGTGAAGCTACAGGGTCCCTCCACTTT. J is TRBJ1-6 and V is TRBV24-1; a weak D match, TRBD1 (6 bases). Per germline, CDR1 KGHDR and CDR2 SFDVKD. CDR3 length: 12 amino acids. Trimming took off 4 bases at V and 14 bases at J, with 11 bases between the two ends.

The J gene is TRBJ2-3, the V gene TRBV5-6; a possible D gene is TRBD1 (5 bases). Germline assignment: CDR1 SGHDT and CDR2 YYEEEE. The CDR3 is made up of 16 amino acids. Trimming removed 4 bases at V and 4 bases at J, with 19 bases between. The CDR3 sequence is CASSLGPRDVADTQYF. Written as DNA, the CDR3 is TGTGCCAGCAGCCTGGGTCCCAGGGATGTTGCAGATACGCAGTATTTT. The full variable domain, rest sourced from reference TRBV5-6 and TRBJ2-3, is DAGVTQSPTHLIKTRGQQVTLRCSPKSGHDTVSWYQQALGQGPQFIFQYYEEEERQRGNFPDRFSGHQFPNYSSELNVNALLLGDSALYLCASSLGPRDVADTQYFGPGTRLTVL.

This clone was counted between two and nine times. The V gene is TRBV9, the J gene TRBJ2-2, with unresolved D. The ends were cut back, 0 bases at V and 7 bases at J, with 13 bases in the middle. Germline V gene sequence: CDR1 SGDLS, CDR2 YYNGEE. The CDR3 is 15 residues long. The CDR3 reads CASSVADQSFGELFF. The CDR3 nucleotides read TGTGCCAGCAGCGTAGCTGATCAGTCCTTCGGGGAGCTGTTTTTT.

V usage is TRBV7-9 and J usage is TRBJ1-5; D gene unclear. CDR1 is SEHNR and CDR2 is FQNEAQ in the germline V gene (reference sequence). This CDR3 spans 14 amino acids. V was pared by 2 bases and J by 7 bases, with 12 bases between. The CDR3 spells CASSLSRPGQPQHF. CDR3 in DNA: TGTGCCAGCAGCTTAAGTCGTCCAGGACAGCCCCAGCATTTT.

V is TRBV11-2 and J is TRBJ2-3, with a tentative D call TRBD2 (7 bases). Trimming removed 5 bases from V and 6 bases from J, with 18 bases in between. The CDR3 covers 15 residues. Germline lookup yields CDR1 SGHAT and CDR2 FQNNGV. The CDR3 nucleotides read TGTGCCAGCAGCGCACGAGGGGGGGTTCGGGATACGCAGTATTTT. Translation: CASSARGGVRDTQYF.

The chain links TRBV19 to TRBJ2-7; TRBD1 matches 7 bases. The CDR3 consists of 13 residues. V trimming: 6 bases; J trimming: 5 bases; junction bases outside the gene matches: 7. CDR1 and CDR2 from the germline V gene are LNHDA and SQIVND (reference sequence). The CDR3, as DNA: TGTGCCAGTAGCGCCGACAGGGTAGACGAGCAGTACTTC. It translates to CASSADRVDEQYF.

This clone was counted once. The CDR3 is CASSPRGTNFPSGANVLTF. The CDR3 bases are TGCGCCAGCAGCCCTAGGGGGACAAACTTCCCCTCTGGGGCCAACGTCCTGACTTTC. The chain employs TRBV5-1 and TRBJ2-6; D may be TRBD1 (6 bases). Germline values: CDR1 SGHRS, CDR2 YFSETQ. The V and J ends lost 4 bases and 0 bases respectively, with 20 bases between them. CDR3 size: 19 residues. Using reference TRBV5-1 and TRBJ2-6 for the parts outside the CDR3, the full variable domain is KAGVTQTPRYLIKTRGQQVTLSCSPISGHRSVSWYQQTPGQGLQFLFEYFSETQRNKGNFPGRFSGRQFSNSRSEMNVSTLELGDSALYLCASSPRGTNFPSGANVLTFGAGSRLTVL.

The rearrangement joins TRBV13 to TRBJ2-3; D uncertain. Germline V lookup: CDR1 PRHDT, CDR2 FYEKMQ (reference sequence). CDR3 length equals 13 residues. V lost 5 bases and J lost 1, with 7 bases in between. CDR3 residues: CASSPAGTDTQYF. In DNA, the CDR3 is TGTGCCAGCAGCCCCGCGGGCACAGATACGCAGTATTTT.

CDR3 DNA sequence: TGTGCCATCAGTGAGAACAGGGGGGAGGAGCAGTACTTC. Amino acid sequence: CAISENRGEEQYF. V is TRBV10-3 and J is TRBJ2-7; 8 bases are a match to TRBD1. Germline CDR1 and CDR2: ENHRY and SYGVKD. The CDR3 is made up of 13 amino acids. V gave up 2 bases and J gave up 7 bases; unmatched junction bases: 4.

The rearrangement links TRBV7-9 to TRBJ1-5; TRBD1 matches at 9 bases. The CDR3 loop spans 17 amino acids. Germline V gene data show CDR1 as SEHNR and CDR2 as FQNEAQ (reference sequence). Losses at the gene ends were 1 base for V and 0 bases for J; bases not matched to a gene: 4. The CDR3 reads CASSLDRGLNSNQPQHF. CDR3 nucleotides: TGTGCCAGCAGCTTAGACAGGGGGCTGAATAGCAATCAGCCCCAGCATTTT.

The chain combines TRBV3-1 (or the pseudogene TRBV3-2) with TRBJ1-6, with TRBD1 matching 8 bases. With V trimmed by 7 bases and J by 14 bases, 13 bases remained unmatched. This CDR3 region has 14 residues. CDR1 and CDR2 from the germline V gene are LGHDT and YNNKEL (reference sequence). CDR3 nucleotides: TGTGCCAGCACGAGGGGACAGGCTGTTTCGGCCCTCCACTTT. Translation: CASTRGQAVSALHF.

The J gene is TRBJ2-7, the V gene TRBV12-3 or TRBV12-4; maybe TRBD2 (5 bases). This CDR3 is 12 amino acids long. The V gene lost 5 bases and the J gene lost 11 bases, with 16 bases spanning the gap. This chain's CDR3 is CASSPAPGLEYF. Written as DNA, the CDR3 is TGTGCCAGCAGTCCCGCCCCGGGGTTAGAGTACTTC.

The chain joins TRBV28 to TRBJ1-6, with D tentatively TRBD1 (5 bases). CDR1 and CDR2 (germline): MDHEN, SYDVKM. V was shortened by 5 bases and J by 8 bases, with 13 bases between the two germline ends. This CDR3 has 14 residues. For the CDR3, the DNA is TGTGCCAGCAGTACAGGACGTCGGGATTCACCCCTCCACTTT. This translates into CASSTGRRDSPLHF.

This clone has just a few counts. The V and J genes are TRBV5-4 and TRBJ1-2; 10 nucleotides line up with TRBD1. V was pared by 2 bases and J by 7 bases, with 8 bases of the junction left unmatched. Germline CDR1 reads SGHNT; CDR2 reads YYREEE (reference sequence). The CDR3 is 15 residues long. The DNA for the CDR3 is TGTGCCAGCAGCTTATGGGACAGGGGAAAGGGTGGCTACACCTTC. The encoded protein is CASSLWDRGKGGYTF.

V and J are TRBV5-5 and TRBJ2-7; 7 bases agree with TRBD1. V dropped 4 bases and J dropped 6; count of bases not matched to a gene: 10. CDR1 is SGHKS, CDR2 YYEKEE, per germline (reference sequence). The CDR3 runs to 14 residues. The CDR3 here is CASSQVATGAEQYF. In DNA form, the CDR3 reads TGTGCCAGCAGCCAGGTAGCTACAGGGGCCGAGCAGTACTTC.

This chain connects TRBV14 to TRBJ2-7; D gene unclear. Trimming pared 1 base from V and 9 bases from J, leaving 7 bases between. The CDR3 totals 11 residues. Germline V gives CDR1 SGHDN, CDR2 FVKESK. CDR3 in amino acids: CASSQGYWQYF. The DNA of the CDR3 is TGTGCCAGCAGCCAAGGGTACTGGCAGTACTTC.